Sequencing of this T cell receptor (beta chain) was carried out in a study of cytomegalovirus exposure and HLA in healthy donors. This clone was counted only a few times. Antigen: not known. TCRdb's table, derived via immunoSEQ multiplex PCR, lists solely in-frame clones and lacks some. In the table there are approximately 150,000 clones, around nine tenths of which are singletons. General study results and limits: The authors enumerated over 150 TCR beta chains as linked to cytomegalovirus.

The ends were cut back, 2 bases at V and 7 bases at J, with 9 bases in the middle. CDR1 SGHTA and CDR2 FQGNSA come from the germline V gene. The CDR3 is made up of 14 amino acids. Sequencing used PBMCs. The TCR comes from a man between 18 and 35 years old in good health and CMV-seropositive. The V gene is TRBV7-2, the J gene TRBJ1-6, with D tentatively TRBD1 (5 bases). CDR3 in DNA: TGTGCCAGCAGCTTACCGCAGGGAAATTCACCCCTCCACTTT. This translates into CASSLPQGNSPLHF.